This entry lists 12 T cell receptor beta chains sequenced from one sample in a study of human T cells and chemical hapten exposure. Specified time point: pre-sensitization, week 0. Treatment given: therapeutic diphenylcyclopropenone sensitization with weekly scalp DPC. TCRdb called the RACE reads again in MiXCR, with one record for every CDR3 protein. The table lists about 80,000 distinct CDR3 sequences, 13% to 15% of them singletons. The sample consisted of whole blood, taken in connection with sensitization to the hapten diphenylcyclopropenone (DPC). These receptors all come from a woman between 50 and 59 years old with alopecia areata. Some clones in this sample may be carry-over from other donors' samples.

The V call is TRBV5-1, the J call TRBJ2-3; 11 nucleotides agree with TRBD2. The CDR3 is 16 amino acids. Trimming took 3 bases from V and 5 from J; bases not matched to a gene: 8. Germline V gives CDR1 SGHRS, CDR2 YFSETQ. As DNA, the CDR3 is TGCGCCAGCAGCTATCAACTAGCGGGAGAACTAGATACGCAGTATTTT. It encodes CASSYQLAGELDTQYF. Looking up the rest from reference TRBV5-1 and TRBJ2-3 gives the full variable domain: KAGVTQTPRYLIKTRGQQVTLSCSPISGHRSVSWYQQTPGQGLQFLFEYFSETQRNKGNFPGRFSGRQFSNSRSEMNVSTLELGDSALYLCASSYQLAGELDTQYFGPGTRLTVL.

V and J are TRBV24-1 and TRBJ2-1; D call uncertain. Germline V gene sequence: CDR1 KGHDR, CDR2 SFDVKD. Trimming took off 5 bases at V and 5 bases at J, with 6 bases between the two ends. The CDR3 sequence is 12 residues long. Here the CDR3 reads CATSASNNEQFF. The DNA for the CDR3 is TGTGCCACCAGTGCTAGTAACAATGAGCAGTTCTTC.

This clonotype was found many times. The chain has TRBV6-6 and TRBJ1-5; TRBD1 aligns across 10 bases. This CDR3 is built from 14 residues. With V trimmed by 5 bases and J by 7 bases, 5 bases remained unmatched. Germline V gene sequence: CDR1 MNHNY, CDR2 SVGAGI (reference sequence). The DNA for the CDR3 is TGTGCCAGCAGTCAGGACAGGGGGTACCAGCCCCAGCATTTT. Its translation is CASSQDRGYQPQHF.

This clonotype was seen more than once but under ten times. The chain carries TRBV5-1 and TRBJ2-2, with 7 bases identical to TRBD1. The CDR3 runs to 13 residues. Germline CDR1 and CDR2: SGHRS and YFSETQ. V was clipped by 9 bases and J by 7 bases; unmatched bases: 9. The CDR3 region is CATSRGRVGELFF. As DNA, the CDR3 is TGCGCCACCAGTAGGGGGCGCGTCGGGGAGCTGTTTTTT. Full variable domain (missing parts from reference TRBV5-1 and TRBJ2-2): KAGVTQTPRYLIKTRGQQVTLSCSPISGHRSVSWYQQTPGQGLQFLFEYFSETQRNKGNFPGRFSGRQFSNSRSEMNVSTLELGDSALYLCATSRGRVGELFFGEGSRLTVL.

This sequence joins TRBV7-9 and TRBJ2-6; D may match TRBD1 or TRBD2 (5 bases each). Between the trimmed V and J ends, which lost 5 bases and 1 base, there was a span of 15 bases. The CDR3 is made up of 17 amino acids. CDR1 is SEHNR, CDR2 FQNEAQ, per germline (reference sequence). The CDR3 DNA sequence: TGTGCCAGCAGCCTTATTCAGAGGGGTTCTGGGGCCAACGTCCTGACTTTC. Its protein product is CASSLIQRGSGANVLTF.

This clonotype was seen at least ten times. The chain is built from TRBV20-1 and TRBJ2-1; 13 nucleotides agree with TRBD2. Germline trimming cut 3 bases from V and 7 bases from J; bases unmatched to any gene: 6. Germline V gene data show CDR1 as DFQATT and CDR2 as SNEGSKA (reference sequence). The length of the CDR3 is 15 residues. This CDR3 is CSARGLAGLWNEQFF. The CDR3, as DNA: TGCAGTGCTAGGGGACTAGCGGGATTGTGGAATGAGCAGTTCTTC.

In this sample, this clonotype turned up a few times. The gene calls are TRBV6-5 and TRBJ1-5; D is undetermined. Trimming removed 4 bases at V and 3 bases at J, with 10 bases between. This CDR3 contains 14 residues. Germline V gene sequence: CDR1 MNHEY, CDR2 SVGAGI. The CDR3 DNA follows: TGTGCCAGCAGTTTACGGAGGAACAATCAGCCCCAGCATTTT. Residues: CASSLRRNNQPQHF.

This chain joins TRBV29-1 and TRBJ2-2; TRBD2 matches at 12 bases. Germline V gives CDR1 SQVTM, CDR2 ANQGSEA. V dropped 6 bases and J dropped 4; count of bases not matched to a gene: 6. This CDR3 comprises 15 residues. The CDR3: CSVTSGRWPTGELFF. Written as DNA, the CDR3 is TGCAGCGTAACTAGCGGGAGGTGGCCCACCGGGGAGCTGTTTTTT.

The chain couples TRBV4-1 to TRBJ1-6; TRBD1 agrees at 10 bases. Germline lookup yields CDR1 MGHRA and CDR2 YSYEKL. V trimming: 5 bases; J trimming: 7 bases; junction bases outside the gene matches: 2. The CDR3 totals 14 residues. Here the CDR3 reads CASSWGQGNSPLHF. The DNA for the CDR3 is TGCGCCAGCAGCTGGGGACAGGGGAATTCACCCCTCCACTTT.

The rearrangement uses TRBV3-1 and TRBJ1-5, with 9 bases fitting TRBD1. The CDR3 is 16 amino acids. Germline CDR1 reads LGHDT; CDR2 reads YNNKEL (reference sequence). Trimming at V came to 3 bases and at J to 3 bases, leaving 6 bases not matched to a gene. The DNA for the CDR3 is TGTGCCAGCAGCCATGGGACAGGGAGGAACAATCAGCCCCAGCATTTT. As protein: CASSHGTGRNNQPQHF.

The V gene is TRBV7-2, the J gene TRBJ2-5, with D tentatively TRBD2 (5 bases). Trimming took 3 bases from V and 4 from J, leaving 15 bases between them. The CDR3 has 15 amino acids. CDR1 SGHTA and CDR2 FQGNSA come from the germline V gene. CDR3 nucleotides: TGTGCCAGCAGCTTTAGTAGCGCAGTCCGAGAGACCCAGTACTTC. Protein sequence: CASSFSSAVRETQYF.

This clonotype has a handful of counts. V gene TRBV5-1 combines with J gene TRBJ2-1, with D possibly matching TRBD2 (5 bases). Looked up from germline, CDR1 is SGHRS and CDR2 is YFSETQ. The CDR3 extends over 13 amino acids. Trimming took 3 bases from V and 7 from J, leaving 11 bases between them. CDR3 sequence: CASSSKGANEQFF. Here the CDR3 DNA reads TGCGCCAGCAGCTCGAAGGGAGCTAATGAGCAGTTCTTC.